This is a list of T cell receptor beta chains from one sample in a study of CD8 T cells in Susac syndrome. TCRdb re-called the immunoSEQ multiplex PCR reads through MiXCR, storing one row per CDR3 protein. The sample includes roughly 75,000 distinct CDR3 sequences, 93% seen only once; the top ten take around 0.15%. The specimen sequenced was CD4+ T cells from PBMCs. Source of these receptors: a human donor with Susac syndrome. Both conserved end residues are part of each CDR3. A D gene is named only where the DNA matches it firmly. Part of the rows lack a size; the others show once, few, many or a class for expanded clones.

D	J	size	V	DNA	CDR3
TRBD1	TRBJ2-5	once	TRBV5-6	TGTGCCAGCAGCTCCCTCCGGACAGGGGAAGAGACCCAGTACTTC	CASSSLRTGEETQYF
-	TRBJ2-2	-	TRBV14	TGTGCCAGCAGCCAAATTGATTTTTCTACCGGGGAGCTGTTTTTT	CASSQIDFSTGELFF
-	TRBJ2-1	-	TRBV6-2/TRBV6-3	TGTGCCAGCACCCCCGCCAGGCAGGGACGGTACAATGAGCAGTTCTTC	CASTPARQGRYNEQFF
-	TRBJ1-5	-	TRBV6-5	TGTGCCAGCAGAGCGGGCCTGAGCAATCAGCCCCAGCATTTT	CASRAGLSNQPQHF
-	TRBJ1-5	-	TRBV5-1	TGCGCCAGCAGCCTAGGGTATAATCAGCCCCAGCATTTT	CASSLGYNQPQHF
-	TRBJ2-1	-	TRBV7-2	TGTGCCAGCAGCTTAGGTCGGGTCGATGAGCAGTTCTTC	CASSLGRVDEQFF
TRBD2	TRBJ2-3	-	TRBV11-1	TGTGCCAGCAGCTTTCCTAGCGGGGGGCCAACAGGTACGCAGTATTTT	CASSFPSGGPTGTQYF
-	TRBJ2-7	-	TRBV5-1	TGCGCCAGCAGCCTGGCGGCCTCCTACGAGCAGTACTTC	CASSLAASYEQYF
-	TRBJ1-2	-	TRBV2	TGTGCCAGCAGTTTGGACTCCGCAGGTGGCTACACCTTC	CASSLDSAGGYTF
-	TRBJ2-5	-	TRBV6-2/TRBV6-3	TGTGCCAGTTCTGATCACAGCAAAGAGACCCAGTACTTC	CASSDHSKETQYF
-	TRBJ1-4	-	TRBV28	TGTGCCAGCAGTTTATCTTTCAGGGGAGGCGAAAAACTGTTTTTT	CASSLSFRGGEKLFF
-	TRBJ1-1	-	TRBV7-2	TGTGCCAGCAGCTTAGGGTCACAGACCATGAACACTGAAGCTTTCTTT	CASSLGSQTMNTEAFF
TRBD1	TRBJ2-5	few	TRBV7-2	TGTGCCAGCAGCTTAAGGTCCTCAGGGGGTGAGACCCAGTACTTC	CASSLRSSGGETQYF
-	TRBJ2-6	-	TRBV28	TGTGCCGTCAACCGAGTGGGGCTCGGGGCCAACGTCCTGACTTTC	CAVNRVGLGANVLTF
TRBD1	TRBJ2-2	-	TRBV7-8	TGTGCCAGCAGCGCCCAGTACAGGGGTACCGGGGAGCTGTTTTTT	CASSAQYRGTGELFF
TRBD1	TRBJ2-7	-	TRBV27	TGTGCCAGGCCTCGACAGGGCCTCTGCTCCTACGAGCAGTACTTC	CARPRQGLCSYEQYF
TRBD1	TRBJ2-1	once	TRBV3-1	TGTGCCAGCAGCCACGAGGACAGGGGGCCAAATCCGGAGCAGTTCTTC	CASSHEDRGPNPEQFF
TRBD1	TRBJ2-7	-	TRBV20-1	TGCAGTGCTAGAGATGCCGGACAGGTCTCCTACGAGCAGTACTTC	CSARDAGQVSYEQYF
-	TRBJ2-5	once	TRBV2	TGTGCCAGCAGTACAGGGAGTCCGACCCAGTACTTC	CASSTGSPTQYF
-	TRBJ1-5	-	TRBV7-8	TGTGCCAGCAGACGGCCCCAGCATTTT	CASRRPQHF
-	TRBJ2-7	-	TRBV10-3	TGTGCCATCAGTGAGTCGCGCAGGGAGCAGTACTTC	CAISESRREQYF
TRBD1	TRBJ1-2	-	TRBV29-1	TGCAGCGTTGAATCGACAGGGCTTACTAACTATGGCTACACCTTC	CSVESTGLTNYGYTF
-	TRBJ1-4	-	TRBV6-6	TGTGCCAGCAGTTACTCGGGAGGGGCTAATGAAAAACTGTTTTTT	CASSYSGGANEKLFF
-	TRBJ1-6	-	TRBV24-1	TGTGCCACCAGTGATGGGAATTCACCCCTCCACTTT	CATSDGNSPLHF
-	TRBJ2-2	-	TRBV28	TGTGCCAACAGTTTCAGCCCCACCGGGGAGCTGTTTTTT	CANSFSPTGELFF
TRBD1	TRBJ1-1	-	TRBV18	TGTGCCAGCTCACCGGGACAGGGTGGAATAAGGGGCACTGAAGCTTTCTTT	CASSPGQGGIRGTEAFF
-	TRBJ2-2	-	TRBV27	TGTGCCAGCAGTTTCGATTACAAGGGGCAATACACCGGGGAGCTGTTTTTT	CASSFDYKGQYTGELFF
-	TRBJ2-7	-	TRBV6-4	TGTGCCAGCAGTGTCCAGGGGTCCGACTACGAGCAGTACTTC	CASSVQGSDYEQYF
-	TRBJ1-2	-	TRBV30	TGTGCCTGGAGTGGTGGGGTTACGTATGGCTACACCTTC	CAWSGGVTYGYTF